This T cell receptor beta chain was observed in a study of response to subunit inactivated influenza vaccine. Findings and limits, study-wide: Researchers suggested that each seasonal influenza vaccination recruits few new T cells.

TCRdb re-called the RT-PCR reads through MiXCR, storing one row per CDR3 protein. The sample holds under 800,000 distinct CDR3 sequences, approximately 15% seen once. Trimming removed 1 base at V and 2 bases at J, with 12 bases between. Germline lookup yields CDR1 SGHTA and CDR2 FQGNSA. This CDR3 contains 15 residues. A word on this clonotype: Its antigen is currently unknown.

The specimen was PBMCs from blood, collected roughly 15 days before vaccination. This TCR derives from a man aged 45-60 years who received an inactivated influenza vaccine. V gene TRBV7-2 combines with J gene TRBJ2-7; D remains unclear. The CDR3 DNA reads as TGTGCCAGCAGCTTAGATCGTAGTTCTACCTACGAGCAGTACTTC. Protein sequence: CASSLDRSSTYEQYF.